These T cell receptor beta chains were read from a single sample in a study of early T cells in non-severe SARS-CoV-2 infection. TCRdb passed the 5' RACE reads through MiXCR, listing each CDR3 protein once. Among approximately 69,000 distinct CDR3 sequences, 9.5% to 15% were seen once, and the ten largest hold less than 3.5%. Sequencing used whole blood, obtained at baseline. Receptors originate from an adult who was a healthcare worker with PCR-confirmed SARS-CoV-2 infection or an uninfected control (not recorded which). The CDR3 runs from the conserved cysteine through the conserved F or W.

len: 12; v_gene: TRBV6-2/TRBV6-3; CDR3aa: CASKEGTAGYTF
len: 12; v_gene: TRBV6-4; CDR3aa: CASSGTTDTQYF
len: 14; v_gene: TRBV7-6; CDR3aa: CASSLGPASYGYTF
len: 11; v_gene: TRBV18; CDR3aa: CASRNREGQYF
len: 17; v_gene: TRBV19; CDR3aa: CASSIQLARFSYNEQFF
len: 16; v_gene: TRBV28; CDR3aa: CASSFFHMRDSYGYTF
len: 15; v_gene: TRBV7-2; CDR3aa: CASRRLAGAQETQYF
len: 13; v_gene: TRBV7-9; CDR3aa: CASSLTGVSEAFF
len: 15; v_gene: TRBV7-9; CDR3aa: CASSLVPRVQDTQYF
len: 14; v_gene: TRBV18; CDR3aa: CASSPGAAKETQYF
len: 12; v_gene: TRBV6-2/TRBV6-3; CDR3aa: CASSYQADTQYF
len: 12; v_gene: TRBV7-9; CDR3aa: CASSRRWTEAFF
len: 17; v_gene: TRBV6-2/TRBV6-3; CDR3aa: CASSSPPWDFGGETQYF
len: 11; v_gene: TRBV11-2; CDR3aa: CASSFQETQYF
len: 13; v_gene: TRBV18; CDR3aa: CASSPQANSPLHF
len: 13; v_gene: TRBV15; CDR3aa: CATSTGVNTEAFF
len: 13; v_gene: TRBV28; CDR3aa: CASSTGQGKTQYF
len: 18; v_gene: TRBV14; CDR3aa: CASSPRGFNFMRLREQYF
len: 13; v_gene: TRBV7-8; CDR3aa: CASSLVRDGEQFF
len: 14; v_gene: TRBV6-5; CDR3aa: CASSYQSSYNEQFF
len: 13; v_gene: TRBV10-2; CDR3aa: CASSVGVATEAFF
len: 14; v_gene: TRBV20-1; CDR3aa: CSARGDSASRPQHF
len: 20; v_gene: TRBV19; CDR3aa: CASSIGAGTGGDRGSYEQYF
len: 13; v_gene: TRBV25-1; CDR3aa: CASSPTASYEQYF
len: 14; v_gene: TRBV20-1; CDR3aa: CSAIDRGPLNEQFF
len: 14; v_gene: TRBV20-1; CDR3aa: CSATGDRSSYEQYF
len: 13; v_gene: TRBV12-3/TRBV12-4; CDR3aa: CASSPTEVGELFF
len: 13; v_gene: TRBV7-6; CDR3aa: CASSLQPGNEQFF
len: 15; v_gene: TRBV28; CDR3aa: CASSSPRHANYGYTF
len: 15; v_gene: TRBV12-3/TRBV12-4; CDR3aa: CASSSDRVKTYEQYF